Below, 22 T cell receptor beta chains from the same sample are listed, as sequenced in a study of technical replicates of blood from several donors. Here immunoSEQ multiplex PCR was the method, and the copy in TCRdb shows in-frame clones only, minus some. Among 8,500 to 10,000 clones listed, roughly 91% were seen once. Source material: PBMCs. The receptor source for this set is a human donor in good health.

CDR3 protein: CASTKGAGSQPQHF. The CDR3 DNA reads TGTGCCAGTACCAAGGGAGCGGGTAGCCAGCCCCAGCATTTT. The chain joins TRBV19 to TRBJ1-5; D gene unclear. The CDR3 runs 14 residues. The germline V gene encodes CDR1 LNHDA and CDR2 SQIVND (reference sequence). Trimming removed 7 bases at V and 7 bases at J, with 17 bases between.

The chain employs TRBV11-2 and TRBJ1-1; D remains unclear. The CDR3 spans 12 residues. Germline CDR1 reads SGHAT; CDR2 reads FQNNGV. V lost 4 bases and J lost 8, with 11 bases in between. CDR3 sequence: CASSYSDGEAFF. In DNA form, the CDR3 reads TGTGCCAGCAGCTATTCAGACGGGGAAGCTTTCTTT. Full variable domain (missing parts from reference TRBV11-2 and TRBJ1-1): EAGVAQSPRYKIIEKRQSVAFWCNPISGHATLYWYQQILGQGPKLLIQFQNNGVVDDSQLPKDRFSAERLKGVDSTLKIQPAKLEDSAVYLCASSYSDGEAFFGQGTRLTVV.

Here the CDR3 reads CASSTTGGEGETQYF. In nucleotides, the CDR3 is TGTGCCAGCAGTACCACAGGGGGCGAGGGAGAGACCCAGTACTTC. V usage is TRBV6-1 and J usage is TRBJ2-5; 9 bases match TRBD1. The V gene's germline CDR1 is MNHNS and CDR2 SASEGT. The CDR3 contains 15 residues. V lost 5 bases and J lost 4; bases outside the gene matches: 8.

This sequence joins TRBV5-1 and TRBJ1-2; D gene uncertain. The CDR3 length is 14 residues. V was pared by 4 bases and J by 2 bases, with 12 bases between. Germline CDR1 and CDR2: SGHRS and YFSETQ. The CDR3 DNA sequence: TGCGCCAGCAGCCAGCTCCCGGGGAACTATGGCTACACCTTC. Translated, it gives CASSQLPGNYGYTF.

Only one count was recorded for this clone. This rearrangement joins TRBV9 to TRBJ2-2; 9 bases line up with TRBD2. The CDR3 is 15 residues long. With V trimmed by 4 bases and J by 4 bases, 5 bases remained unmatched. CDR1 SGDLS and CDR2 YYNGEE come from the germline V gene. CDR3 region: CASSNSGSSTGELFF. The CDR3 bases are TGTGCCAGCAGCAATAGCGGGAGCAGCACCGGGGAGCTGTTTTTT.

The J gene is TRBJ1-2, the V gene TRBV5-1, with no clear D. V was shortened by 4 bases and J by 2 bases, with 9 bases between the two germline ends. This CDR3 contains 13 residues. Germline CDR1 and CDR2: SGHRS and YFSETQ. The CDR3 loop is CASSQSVNYGYTF. DNA for the CDR3: TGCGCCAGCAGCCAGTCAGTGAACTATGGCTACACCTTC.

This sequence joins TRBV5-5 and TRBJ1-1; TRBD1 might be the D (6 bases). Trimming took 4 bases from V and 4 from J, leaving 14 bases between them. The germline V gene encodes CDR1 SGHKS and CDR2 YYEKEE (reference sequence). CDR3 length: 14 residues. CDR3 loop: CASSRRGGPTEAFF. CDR3 nucleotides: TGTGCCAGCAGCCGGCGAGGGGGACCCACTGAAGCTTTCTTT.

V and J are TRBV27 and TRBJ2-6; D possibly corresponds to TRBD1 (5 bases). The germline V gene encodes CDR1 MNHEY and CDR2 SMNVEV (reference sequence). CDR3 size: 17 residues. V was trimmed by 7 bases and J by 0 bases, leaving 16 bases between them. The CDR3 sequence is CASIGWGGNSGANVLTF. In DNA, the CDR3 is TGTGCCAGCATTGGGTGGGGCGGAAACTCTGGGGCCAACGTCCTGACTTTC. Filled out from reference TRBV27 and TRBJ2-6, the complete variable domain reads EAQVTQNPRYLITVTGKKLTVTCSQNMNHEYMSWYRQDPGLGLRQIYYSMNVEVTDKGDVPEGYKVSRKEKRNFPLILESPSPNQTSLYFCASIGWGGNSGANVLTFGAGSRLTVL.

This clone was detected once. This chain connects TRBV7-8 to TRBJ2-7; 11 nucleotides align to TRBD2. Germline values: CDR1 SGHVS, CDR2 FQNEAQ. V lost 1 base to trimming and J lost 0 bases; unmatched junction nucleotides: 2. The CDR3 consists of 16 residues. The CDR3 loop is CASSLGGTSGSYEQYF. CDR3 DNA: TGTGCCAGCAGCTTAGGTGGGACTAGCGGCTCCTACGAGCAGTACTTC.

The J gene is TRBJ2-2, the V gene TRBV6-1, with D maybe TRBD2 (6 bases). With 6 bases removed from V and 6 bases from J, the gap between germline ends came to 14 bases. Looked up from germline, CDR1 is MNHNS and CDR2 is SASEGT. This CDR3 spans 14 amino acids. CDR3 protein: CASRLATTPGELFF. CDR3 nucleotide sequence: TGTGCCAGCAGACTAGCCACGACCCCCGGGGAGCTGTTTTTT.

V usage is TRBV2 and J usage is TRBJ2-3, with D unresolved. The V gene's germline CDR1 is SNHLY and CDR2 FYNNEI. The CDR3 has 14 amino acids. V was clipped by 2 bases and J by 1 base, with 7 bases between them. The CDR3 sequence is CASSEFPGTDTQYF. CDR3 DNA sequence: TGTGCCAGCAGTGAATTCCCAGGCACAGATACGCAGTATTTT.

This sequence joins TRBV7-9 and TRBJ2-3; D might be TRBD1 (5 bases). In germline, CDR1 is SEHNR, CDR2 FQNEAQ (reference sequence). V gave up 5 bases and J gave up 6 bases, with 12 bases separating them. There are 13 residues in the CDR3. CDR3 in amino acids: CASSTWSGDTQYF. The CDR3 nucleotides read TGTGCCAGCAGCACCTGGTCAGGGGATACGCAGTATTTT.

The chain joins TRBV6-4 to TRBJ2-2, with 9 positions matching TRBD1. Germline loops: CDR1 MRHNA, CDR2 SNTAGT. There are 17 residues in the CDR3. The ends lost 3 bases at V and 4 bases at J; junction bases unmatched: 9. CDR3 in DNA: TGTGCCAGCAGTGATTGGGGACAGGGAGAAAGCACCGGGGAGCTGTTTTTT. Translation: CASSDWGQGESTGELFF.

The chain is built from TRBV30 and TRBJ2-1; the match to TRBD2 covers 12 bases. Germline CDR1 reads GTSNPN; CDR2 reads SVGIG (reference sequence). V lost 3 bases to trimming and J lost 7 bases; unmatched junction nucleotides: 7. The CDR3 sequence is 15 residues long. The DNA of the CDR3 is TGTGCCTGGAGGGCGGGACTAGCGGGTGTGAATGAGCAGTTCTTC. Translation: CAWRAGLAGVNEQFF.

The V call is TRBV5-6, the J call TRBJ1-5; weak D call: TRBD1 (6 bases). Trimming left V 4 bases short and J 5 bases short, with 19 bases between. This CDR3 has 16 amino acids. Germline V gene sequence: CDR1 SGHDT, CDR2 YYEEEE. CDR3 loop: CASSPARGISDQPQHF. Here the CDR3 DNA reads TGTGCCAGCAGCCCGGCCAGGGGAATAAGCGATCAGCCCCAGCATTTT. Variable domain in full (rest from reference TRBV5-6 and TRBJ1-5): DAGVTQSPTHLIKTRGQQVTLRCSPKSGHDTVSWYQQALGQGPQFIFQYYEEEERQRGNFPDRFSGHQFPNYSSELNVNALLLGDSALYLCASSPARGISDQPQHFGDGTRLSIL.

The chain recombines TRBV7-8 with TRBJ2-5; D may be TRBD2 (6 bases). CDR1 is SGHVS and CDR2 is FQNEAQ in the germline V gene. V was clipped by 5 bases and J by 6 bases, with 16 bases between them. The CDR3 extends over 14 amino acids. CDR3 in amino acids: CASSPLSGRQTQYF. CDR3 nucleotide sequence: TGTGCCAGCAGCCCACTTTCAGGGAGGCAGACCCAGTACTTC. Full variable domain (rest looked up from reference TRBV7-8 and TRBJ2-5): GAGVSQSPRYKVAKRGQDVALRCDPISGHVSLFWYQQALGQGPEFLTYFQNEAQLDKSGLPSDRFFAERPEGSVSTLKIQRTQQEDSAVYLCASSPLSGRQTQYFGPGTRLLVL.

This clone has only a few counts. This chain uses TRBV19 with TRBJ1-2; weak D call: TRBD1 (5 bases). Germline assignment: CDR1 LNHDA and CDR2 SQIVND (reference sequence). There are 16 residues in the CDR3. The V and J ends lost 5 bases and 3 bases respectively, with 19 bases between them. CDR3 amino acids: CASSPRSGGDHYGYTF. CDR3 bases: TGTGCCAGTAGTCCCCGATCGGGGGGAGATCACTATGGCTACACCTTC.

The chain is built from TRBV4-1 and TRBJ2-7; D remains unclear. Germline V lookup: CDR1 MGHRA, CDR2 YSYEKL. This CDR3 contains 15 residues. V was clipped by 0 bases and J by 7 bases, with 16 bases between them. The CDR3 nucleotides read TGCGCCAGCAGCCAAGAAGTGATTATTAACTGGGAGCAGTACTTC. Protein sequence: CASSQEVIINWEQYF.

This clone was detected only once. This chain connects TRBV4-1 to TRBJ2-1; the D gene is possibly TRBD2 (6 bases). Germline V gene data show CDR1 as MGHRA and CDR2 as YSYEKL. V lost 4 bases, J lost 7 bases, and 17 bases lay in between. CDR3 size: 15 residues. Here the CDR3 reads CASSPGLRLGNEQFF. For the CDR3, the DNA is TGCGCCAGCAGCCCGGGACTTCGCTTGGGGAATGAGCAGTTCTTC.

This clone was recorded a few times. The chain uses TRBV27 and TRBJ2-7; 8 nucleotides match TRBD2. V shed 4 bases, J shed 2 bases, and the junction held 7 bases outside the gene matches. Looked up from germline, CDR1 is MNHEY and CDR2 is SMNVEV (reference sequence). This CDR3 is 15 amino acids long. CDR3 protein: CASSSRGGGPYEQYF. The CDR3 coding sequence is TGTGCCAGCAGTTCCCGGGGGGGCGGGCCCTACGAGCAGTACTTC.

This clone showed up just a few times. The chain uses TRBV4-1 and TRBJ2-2; TRBD2 matches 8 bases. V lost 3 bases to trimming and J lost 3 bases; unmatched junction nucleotides: 15. CDR3 size: 19 residues. Germline CDR1 MGHRA, CDR2 YSYEKL. Here the CDR3 DNA reads TGCGCCAGCAGCCACCCGGGGTTAGGAAAGCGGGAGTACACCGGGGAGCTGTTTTTT. Amino acid sequence: CASSHPGLGKREYTGELFF.

The genes are TRBV11-2 and TRBJ1-1; 8 nucleotides agree with TRBD1. Germline V gene data show CDR1 as SGHAT and CDR2 as FQNNGV. There are 15 residues in the CDR3. V lost 1 base, J lost 6 bases, and 7 bases stayed unmatched. The chain's CDR3 is CASSLGGQGVAEAFF. Written as DNA, the CDR3 is TGTGCCAGCAGCTTAGGTGGACAGGGTGTTGCTGAAGCTTTCTTT.